This TCR beta chain was identified during a study of vaccination effects on CD4 cells after COVID-19. The wider study: Every participant took two doses of the BNT162b2 or mRNA-1273 vaccine.

This clone was detected a few times. Antigen: not known. Data came from immunoSEQ multiplex PCR; TCRdb stores just in-frame clones and leaves some out. The sample lists tens of thousands of clones, 55% to 75% occurring once. This CDR3 is built from 15 residues. The ends were cut back, 0 bases at V and 8 bases at J, with 13 bases in the middle. Per the germline V gene, CDR1 is LGHNA and CDR2 is YNFKEQ. Sequencing followed a ViraFEST assay step that expanded antigen-specific CD4+ T cells with viral peptide pools. Cells that had been cultured for about 10 days were the source of isolated CD4+ T cells. Wells containing a few million PBMC each were cultured with approximately 9.2 IU/ml IL-2 and about 9.7 ug/ml peptides. In the cultures, half the medium was exchanged for IL-2 medium on days 3 and 7.

The chain couples TRBV4-2 to TRBJ1-4, with D possibly being TRBD1 (6 bases). Here the sequenced sample was CD4+ T cells from PBMCs cultured with HCoV-229E spike peptides, taken before COVID-19 vaccination. The TCR sequence derives from a human donor who received a COVID-19 vaccine. The CDR3 reads CASSQDKGGGEKLFF. In DNA, the CDR3 is TGTGCCAGCAGCCAAGATAAGGGGGGCGGGGAAAAACTGTTTTTT.